Below, one T cell receptor beta chain is given with its context. Which antigen it targets is not known. There are no base qualities to consult, and no much larger clone falls within one base. The immunoSEQ Assay, a bias-controlled multiplex PCR, was used to amplify TCRbeta CDR3 regions from genomic DNA. Under the source paper's analysis protocol: The number of nucleated cells in each sample was estimated by amplification of reference gene primers within the assay. Sequence reads were collapsed and filtered to measure the absolute abundance of every unique TCRbeta CDR3 rearrangement. For each sample, productive Simpson clonality was calculated by taking the square root of Simpson's diversity index across productive rearrangements. Imported from immuneACCESS, the table was reduced by TCRdb to in-frame sequences with V and J called. These copies leave out some clones; in studies compared against another copy, an unresolved V gene accounts for under half, and the cause of the remainder is not known. That table furnishes V, J and clone size, whereas the DNA furnished D and trimming. The sample records 30,000 or so clones, 80% to 90% of which are singletons. Approximately 16% of the sample lies in the top ten.

The sample comes from a study of blood T cell repertoires in COVID-19 (dated by TCRdb to between 2020 and 2021). Describing the broader study: Samples covering the acute and convalescent phases of COVID-19 were provided by collaborators in the United States, Italy and Spain. HLA class I and class II types, where available, came from metadata supplied by the sample provider rather than from assay-based typing. The material from the prospective study consisted of cDNA or gDNA derived from T cells, B-cell-depleted T cells, or PBMCs. The repertoires were made available in a free public database intended to serve as a resource for research on the immune response to SARS-CoV-2. Deeply sampled blood TCRbeta repertoires from subjects exposed to, actively infected with, or recovered from COVID-19 were included in the dataset. Sample metadata almost always included a de-identified subject ID, COVID-19 status, age in years and sex. The samples were drawn from two sources: the first 160 participants of the ongoing ImmuneRACE study, and 950 to 1,500 subjects contributed by 6 global collaborators.

Trimmed from V: 3 bases; trimmed from J: 5 bases; junction bases lacking a gene match: 7. The CDR3 holds 15 amino acids from the cysteine to the phenylalanine. Only CDR3 DNA remains: 45 bases, in frame from the first base. From a lookup of the germline V gene, CDR1 and CDR2 are SGHAT and FQNNGV. The paper as a whole reports these results and caveats: The amount of clinical and demographic metadata varied by source and participant and was provided uncurated.

The collaborating institutions used their own protocols to collect whole blood in K2EDTA tubes. For TCRbeta analysis, collaborators shipped samples in one of three forms: frozen whole blood, isolated PBMCs, or DNA extracted from either of those sample types. The rearranged segments are TRBV11-2 and TRBJ1-1, and TRBD1 aligns with 9 junction nucleotides. Sequencing was done on a sample of peripheral blood. This clonotype originated in an elderly man with acute or convalescent COVID-19. The CDR3 sequence is CASSFTTGGYTEAFF. At the DNA level, the sequence is TGTGCCAGCAGCTTCACGACAGGGGGGTATACTGAAGCTTTCTTT.